One TCR beta chain is described in this entry. Its antigen is unidentified. These data belong to a study of post-analysis software for immune sequencing data. Overall study results and limits: Patients showed TRBV5-6, TRBV5-1 and TRBV20-1 among five TRBV segments more frequent than in controls. Samples made in the same batch grouped tightly together by F measure.

Carried by the TCR beta cDNA libraries were unique molecular identifiers. Yield was around 500,000 cDNA molecules from around 1 to 9.1 million T cells. TCRdb analysed the PCR reads with MiXCR anew, one entry per CDR3 protein. Of hundreds of thousands of distinct CDR3 sequences detected, 59% appear once; the ten largest clones hold 11%. CDR1 is ENHRY and CDR2 is SYGVKD in the germline V gene. V shed 9 bases, J shed 3 bases, and the junction held 10 bases outside the gene matches. CDR3 size: 16 residues. Sequenced: blood. The genes are TRBV10-3 and TRBJ2-1; 11 nucleotides match TRBD2. The TCR originated in a girl aged 2-15 years with multiple sclerosis. DNA for the CDR3: TGTGCCATTGGACCTGGAGGACTAGCGGGCTACAATGAGCAGTTCTTC. Protein sequence: CAIGPGGLAGYNEQFF.